This entry concerns a single TCR beta chain. Its antigen is still unknown. The V gene's germline CDR1 is LGHDT and CDR2 YNNKEL (reference sequence). CDR3 length: 16 amino acids. V trimming: 2 bases; J trimming: 2 bases; junction bases outside the gene matches: 5. The sample comes from a study of T cells in Graves' hyperthyroidism and ophthalmopathy. There were TCR beta CDR3 regions amplified from RNA transcripts. Using the HTBI primer set, a first-round RT-PCR was run on the TCR CDR3. TCRdb re-called the multiplex PCR reads through MiXCR, storing one row per CDR3 protein. The sample lists 650,000 to 850,000 distinct CDR3 sequences; around a sixth were seen once. Whole-study findings and limits: Ophthalmopathy onset followed model prediction by a median approximately 6.2 months.

The chain links TRBV3-1 to TRBJ2-5, with TRBD2 identical over 10 bases. This TCR derives from a woman in her 50s with Graves' hyperthyroidism that later progressed to Graves' ophthalmopathy. The material sequenced was blood. The CDR3: CASSQIAGGPQETQYF. Written as DNA, the CDR3 is TGTGCCAGCAGCCAAATAGCGGGGGGACCTCAAGAGACCCAGTACTTC.